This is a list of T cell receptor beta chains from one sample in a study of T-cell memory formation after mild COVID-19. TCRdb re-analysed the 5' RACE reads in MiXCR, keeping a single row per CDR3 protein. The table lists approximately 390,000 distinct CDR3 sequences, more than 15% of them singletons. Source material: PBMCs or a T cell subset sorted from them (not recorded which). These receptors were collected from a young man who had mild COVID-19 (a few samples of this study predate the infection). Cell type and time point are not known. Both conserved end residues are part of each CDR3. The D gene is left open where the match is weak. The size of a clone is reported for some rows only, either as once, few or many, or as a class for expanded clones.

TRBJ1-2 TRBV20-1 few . CSTPRRAGDGYTF TGCAGTACCCCCCGCAGGGCGGGGGATGGCTACACCTTC
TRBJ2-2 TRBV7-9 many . CASSLRATGELFF TGTGCCAGCAGCTTAAGGGCTACCGGGGAGCTGTTTTTT
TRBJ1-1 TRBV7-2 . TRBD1 CASSLATGGLVTEAFF TGTGCCAGCAGCTTAGCGACAGGGGGCTTGGTCACTGAAGCTTTCTTT
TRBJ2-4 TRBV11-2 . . CASLDRWNIQYF TGTGCCAGCCTGGACAGATGGAACATTCAGTACTTC
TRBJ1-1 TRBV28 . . CASYGGSRNTEAFF TGTGCCAGCTATGGGGGGTCGCGGAACACTGAAGCTTTCTTT
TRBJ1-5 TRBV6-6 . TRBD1 CASTPGTGDQPQHF TGTGCCAGCACCCCAGGGACAGGGGACCAGCCCCAGCATTTT
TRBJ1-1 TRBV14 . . CASSQDPGTMNTEAFF TGTGCCAGCAGCCAAGACCCAGGGACCATGAACACTGAAGCTTTCTTT
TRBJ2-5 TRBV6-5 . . CASSMGGDQETQYF TGTGCCAGCAGTATGGGGGGCGATCAAGAGACCCAGTACTTC
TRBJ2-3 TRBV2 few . CASTGDRWADTQYF TGTGCCAGCACGGGAGACCGGTGGGCAGATACGCAGTATTTT
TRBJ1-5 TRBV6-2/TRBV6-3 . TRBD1 CASSRTGDHQPQHF TGTGCCAGCAGCAGAACAGGGGACCATCAGCCCCAGCATTTT
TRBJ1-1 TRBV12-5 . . CASGLVLSTTEAFF TGTGCTAGTGGTTTGGTACTAAGTACCACTGAAGCTTTCTTT
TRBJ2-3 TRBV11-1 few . CASSATLADTQYF TGTGCCAGCAGCGCGACTTTGGCAGATACGCAGTATTTT
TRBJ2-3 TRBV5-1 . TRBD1 CASSPIGTGGTDTQYF TGCGCCAGCAGCCCCATAGGGACAGGAGGAACAGATACGCAGTATTTT
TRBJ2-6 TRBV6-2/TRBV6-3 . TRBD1 CASSYTLGTGAHSGANVLTF TGTGCCAGCAGTTATACTTTGGGGACAGGGGCCCACTCTGGGGCCAACGTCCTGACTTTC
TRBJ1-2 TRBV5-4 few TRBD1 CASSEGTAWYGYTF TGTGCCAGCAGCGAGGGGACAGCTTGGTATGGCTACACCTTC
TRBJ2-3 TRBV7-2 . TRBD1 CASSGQVTDTQYF TGTGCCAGCAGCGGACAGGTCACAGATACGCAGTATTTT
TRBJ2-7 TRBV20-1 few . CSALTDSYEQYF TGCAGTGCTCTGACGGACAGCTACGAGCAGTACTTC
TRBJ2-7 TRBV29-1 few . CSVETPDSYEQYF TGCAGCGTTGAAACACCGGACTCCTACGAGCAGTACTTC
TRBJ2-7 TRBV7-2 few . CASSLLTAYEQYF TGTGCCAGCAGCTTATTGACAGCCTACGAGCAGTACTTC
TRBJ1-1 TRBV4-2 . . CASSQDGGMNTEAFF TGTGCCAGCAGCCAAGATGGGGGCATGAACACTGAAGCTTTCTTT
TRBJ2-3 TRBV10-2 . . CASSSAGWSDTQYF TGCGCCAGCAGCAGCGCGGGGTGGTCAGATACGCAGTATTTT
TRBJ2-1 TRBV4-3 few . CASSQGTARDEQFF TGCGCCAGCAGCCAAGGGACAGCCAGAGATGAGCAGTTCTTC
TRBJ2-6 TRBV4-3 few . CASSQRGLHSGANVLTF TGCGCCAGCAGCCAGAGAGGACTGCACTCTGGGGCCAACGTCCTGACTTTC
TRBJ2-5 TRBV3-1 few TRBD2 CASSQRGLAGGRGTQYF TGTGCCAGCAGCCAACGGGGACTAGCGGGGGGGCGTGGGACCCAGTACTTC
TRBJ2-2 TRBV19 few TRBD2 CASSIGLAGAGNTGELFF TGTGCCAGTAGTATAGGCCTAGCGGGGGCAGGGAACACCGGGGAGCTGTTTTTT
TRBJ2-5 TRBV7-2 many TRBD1 CASSLGTGTVETQYF TGTGCCAGCAGCTTGGGGACAGGGACGGTGGAGACCCAGTACTTC
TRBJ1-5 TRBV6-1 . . CASSQSHSNQPQHF TGTGCCAGCAGCCAGAGCCATAGCAATCAGCCCCAGCATTTT
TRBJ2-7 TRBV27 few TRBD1 CASSLWGSGTVSYEQYF TGTGCCAGCAGTTTATGGGGGTCCGGGACAGTTTCCTACGAGCAGTACTTC
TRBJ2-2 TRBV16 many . CASSRVSSGELFF TGTGCCAGCAGCCGGGTTTCATCCGGGGAGCTGTTTTTT
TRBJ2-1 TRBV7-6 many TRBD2 CASSLVSGGRQFF TGTGCCAGCAGCTTAGTTTCGGGGGGGCGGCAGTTCTTC
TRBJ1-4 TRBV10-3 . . CAISSGGDSEKLFF TGTGCCATCAGCAGCGGGGGGGATAGTGAAAAACTGTTTTTT
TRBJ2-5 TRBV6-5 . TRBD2 CASKVRGGSETQYF TGTGCCAGCAAAGTCCGGGGGGGTTCGGAGACCCAGTACTTC
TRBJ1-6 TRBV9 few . CASSVAHNSPLHF TGTGCCAGCAGCGTAGCCCATAATTCACCCCTCCACTTT
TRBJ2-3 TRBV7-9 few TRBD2 CASSTPTSGGTGDTQYF TGTGCCAGCAGCACACCGACTAGCGGGGGCACCGGGGATACGCAGTATTTT
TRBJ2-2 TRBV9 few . CASSVTGTHTGELFF TGTGCCAGCAGCGTCACGGGAACACACACCGGGGAGCTGTTTTTT
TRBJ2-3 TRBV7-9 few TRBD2 CASSTNSYSGASTDTQYF TGTGCCAGCAGCACCAACTCCTATAGCGGGGCTAGCACAGATACGCAGTATTTT
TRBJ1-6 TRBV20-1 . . CSARDGSSYNSPLHF TGCAGTGCTAGAGATGGGAGCTCCTATAATTCACCCCTCCACTTT
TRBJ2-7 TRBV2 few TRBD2 CASTSGGGTYEQYF TGTGCCAGCACCTCCGGGGGGGGGACCTACGAGCAGTACTTC
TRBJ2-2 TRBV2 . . CASSESSTGELFF TGTGCCAGCAGTGAATCGAGCACCGGGGAGCTGTTTTTT
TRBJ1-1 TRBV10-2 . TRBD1 CASHSGGEAFF TGCGCCAGCCATTCAGGGGGTGAAGCTTTCTTT
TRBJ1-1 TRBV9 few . CASSEQGSHTEAFF TGTGCCAGCAGCGAACAGGGAAGTCACACTGAAGCTTTCTTT
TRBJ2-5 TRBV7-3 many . CASSLGRGETQYF TGTGCCAGCAGCTTAGGCAGGGGAGAGACCCAGTACTTC
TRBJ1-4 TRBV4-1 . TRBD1 CASSPPGGPKLFF TGCGCCAGCAGCCCTCCAGGGGGGCCCAAACTGTTTTTT
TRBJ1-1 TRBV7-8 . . CASSERPREDGEAFF TGTGCCAGCAGCGAACGGCCGCGGGAGGATGGTGAAGCTTTCTTT
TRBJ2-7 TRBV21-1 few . CASSPPGGSFSYEQYF TGTGCCAGCAGCCCCCCGGGGGGGTCCTTCTCCTACGAGCAGTACTTC
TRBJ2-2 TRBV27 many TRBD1 CASRQGARTGELFF TGTGCCAGCAGACAGGGGGCGAGAACCGGGGAGCTGTTTTTT
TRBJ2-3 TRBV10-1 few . CASSESTDTQYF TGCGCCAGCAGTGAGTCGACCGATACGCAGTATTTT
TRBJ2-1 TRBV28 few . CASSFFGYNEQFF TGTGCCAGCAGTTTCTTCGGGTATAATGAGCAGTTCTTC
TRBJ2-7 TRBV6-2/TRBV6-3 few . CASSYLGFGQYF TGTGCCAGCAGTTACCTGGGTTTTGGCCAGTACTTC
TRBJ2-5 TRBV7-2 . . CASRYDSYVQETQYF TGTGCCAGCAGATATGACAGCTACGTACAAGAGACCCAGTACTTC